This TCR beta chain was recorded in a study of blood T cell repertoires in COVID-19. Study details: Italy, Spain and the United States were the sources of the convalescent and acute COVID-19 samples. Sources were T cells, B-cell-depleted T cells, or PBMCs; the material itself was cDNA or gDNA.

In the authors' methods: Nucleated cell number was recorded as an estimate derived from reference gene primer amplification. The data were produced by immunoSEQ multiplex PCR, yet TCRdb's version contains in-frame clones alone and is incomplete. D and trimming come from the DNA, and the V and J calls and clone size come from that table. The sample contains 55,000 to 75,000 clones, about 81% of which appear only once. Germline loops: CDR1 SQVTM, CDR2 ANQGSEA. CDR3 length: 14 amino acids. Losses at the gene ends were 6 bases for V and 5 bases for J; bases not matched to a gene: 12. The genes are TRBV29-1 and TRBJ2-7, with 8 bases lining up with TRBD1. The clonotype was recovered from a human donor in a cohort sampled during active COVID-19. Sequencing input: peripheral blood. In nucleotides, the CDR3 is TGCAGCGTCAAGACACAGGGGGGAGGCCACGAGCAGTACTTC. It codes for CSVKTQGGGHEQYF.